A single sample gave rise to the 24 T cell receptor beta chains below, sequenced in a study of human T cells and chemical hapten exposure. TCRdb ran MiXCR on the RACE reads and lists one entry per CDR3 protein. The sample gives about 250,000 distinct CDR3 sequences, 7.7% of which show up once; 1.2% is in the top ten. Time point noted: pre-sensitization, week 0. Treatment: therapeutic diphenylcyclopropenone sensitization with weekly scalp DPC. Source: whole blood, taken in connection with sensitization to the hapten diphenylcyclopropenone (DPC). These receptors came from a man aged 18 to 30 with alopecia areata. Some clones in this sample may be carry-over from other donors' samples.

The V call is TRBV7-7, the J call TRBJ1-2; D might be TRBD1 (5 bases). Germline V gene lookup returns CDR1 SSHAT and CDR2 FNYEAQ (reference sequence). The CDR3 covers 18 residues. Trimming stripped 4 bases from V and 3 bases from J, with 24 bases between. CDR3 sequence reads: CASSSTWGEPKGHYGYTF. The CDR3 nucleotides read TGTGCCAGCAGCTCGACTTGGGGAGAGCCTAAGGGGCACTATGGCTACACCTTC.

The chain recombines TRBV9 with TRBJ2-7; D is tentatively TRBD1 or TRBD2 (5 bases each). V was pared by 2 bases and J by 2 bases, with 11 bases between. CDR3 length: 14 amino acids. Germline V gene lookup returns CDR1 SGDLS and CDR2 YYNGEE. DNA of the CDR3: TGTGCCAGCAGCGTCCGGGACCGACCCTACGAGCAGTACGTC. Protein product: CASSVRDRPYEQYV.

This clonotype was detected many times. V usage is TRBV5-1 and J usage is TRBJ2-3; no firm D call. Germline values: CDR1 SGHRS, CDR2 YFSETQ. This CDR3 is built from 15 residues. V lost 4 bases and J 2 bases, leaving 14 bases between the germline ends. CDR3 in amino acids: CASSLSSHTTDTQYF. The CDR3 DNA is TGCGCCAGCAGCCTGTCCAGCCATACCACAGATACGCAGTATTTT.

This clonotype was counted only a few times. The chain is built from TRBV6-6 and TRBJ2-2; D gene ambiguous. The germline gives CDR1 MNHNY, CDR2 SVGAGI (reference sequence). Trimming pared 0 bases from V and 1 base from J, leaving 0 bases between. The CDR3 consists of 13 residues. Here the CDR3 DNA reads TGTGCCAGCAGTTACTCGAACACCGGGGAGCTGTTTTTT. The encoded protein is CASSYSNTGELFF.

The chain links TRBV5-1 to TRBJ1-2; D perhaps matches TRBD1 (6 bases). The CDR3 covers 14 residues. In germline, CDR1 is SGHRS, CDR2 YFSETQ. Between the trimmed V and J ends, which lost 2 bases and 6 bases, there was a span of 14 bases. The CDR3 DNA sequence: TGCGCCAGCAGCTTAACCGACAGGACTGATGGCTACACCTTC. Translated, it gives CASSLTDRTDGYTF.

This clonotype came up many times. V and J are TRBV28 and TRBJ1-2, with TRBD1 as a possible D gene (5 bases). This CDR3 is 11 amino acids long. Per the germline V gene, CDR1 is MDHEN and CDR2 is SYDVKM. Trimming removed 8 bases at V and 6 bases at J, with 10 bases between. This chain's CDR3 is CASAGPDGYTF. The CDR3 DNA reads TGTGCCAGCGCGGGGCCTGATGGCTACACCTTC.

J is TRBJ1-2 and V is TRBV27; TRBD1 agrees at 8 bases. This CDR3 is 15 amino acids long. The ends lost 1 base at V and 6 bases at J; junction bases unmatched: 7. Germline assignment: CDR1 MNHEY and CDR2 SMNVEV (reference sequence). CDR3 sequence (DNA): TGTGCCAGCAGTTTATATTCTACAGGGGGGAATGGCTACACCTTC. Translation gives CASSLYSTGGNGYTF.

This clonotype has only a few counts. The chain recombines TRBV7-2 with TRBJ1-4; 8 bases fit TRBD1. The CDR3 totals 14 residues. CDR1 is SGHTA, CDR2 FQGNSA, per germline. J lost 12 bases, V lost 5 bases, and 11 bases had no gene match. This CDR3 reads CASSPDREEAELFF. CDR3 nucleotide sequence: TGTGCCAGCAGCCCGGACAGGGAAGAGGCGGAACTGTTTTTT.

There are a few counts of this clonotype. The CDR3 sequence is CATSRDPTDEAFF. The CDR3 DNA reads TGTGCCACCAGCAGAGATCCTACGGATGAAGCTTTCTTT. The chain employs TRBV15 and TRBJ1-1, with D hard to call. Between the trimmed V and J ends, which lost 0 bases and 7 bases, there was a span of 9 bases. The CDR3 length is 13 residues. Per the germline V gene, CDR1 is LNHNV and CDR2 is YYDKDF (reference sequence).

At least ten counts were recorded for this clonotype. For the CDR3, the DNA is TGTGCCAGCACCAACGGGGGGAACACTGAAGCTTTCTTT. Protein product: CASTNGGNTEAFF. This chain connects TRBV6-6 to TRBJ1-1; TRBD1 might be the D (5 bases). Germline V gene sequence: CDR1 MNHNY, CDR2 SVGAGI (reference sequence). CDR3 size: 13 residues. The germline V and J ends were trimmed by 7 bases and 1 base, with 10 bases remaining between them.

The J gene is TRBJ1-1, the V gene TRBV14, with 7 positions matching TRBD1. Trimming took 10 bases from V and 1 from J; bases not matched to a gene: 12. This CDR3 region has 15 residues. Germline V gives CDR1 SGHDN, CDR2 FVKESK. CDR3 amino acids: CANIEGGGANTEAFF. CDR3 bases: TGTGCCAACATCGAGGGAGGGGGCGCGAACACTGAAGCTTTCTTT.

The chain has TRBV7-2 and TRBJ1-5, with D maybe TRBD1 (6 bases). CDR1 is SGHTA, CDR2 FQGNSA, per germline. The V and J ends lost 4 bases and 4 bases respectively, with 14 bases between them. The CDR3 has 15 residues. Here the CDR3 reads CASSSTGNANQPQHF. CDR3 bases: TGTGCCAGCAGCTCCACAGGGAATGCAAATCAGCCCCAGCATTTT.

This clonotype was detected ten times or more. The CDR3 sequence: CASRFAGGAGTGELFF. The CDR3, as DNA: TGTGCCAGCCGGTTTGCGGGGGGGGCCGGCACCGGGGAGCTGTTTTTT. The V and J genes are TRBV2 and TRBJ2-2, with 9 bases that match TRBD2. The CDR3 totals 16 residues. Germline V gene lookup returns CDR1 SNHLY and CDR2 FYNNEI. V gave up 8 bases and J gave up 4 bases; unmatched junction bases: 11.

There are many counts of this clonotype. The genes are TRBV6-5 and TRBJ2-4, with D maybe TRBD2 (6 bases). Between the trimmed V and J ends, which lost 0 bases and 0 bases, there was a span of 9 bases. The germline V gene has CDR1 MNHEY and CDR2 SVGAGI. This CDR3 spans 16 amino acids. The CDR3 DNA is TGTGCCAGCAGTTACTCGATGCGGGGAGCCAAAAACATTCAGTACTTC. Its protein product is CASSYSMRGAKNIQYF.

Only a few counts were recorded for this clonotype. The chain recombines TRBV20-1 with TRBJ2-1; the match to TRBD1 covers 7 bases. This CDR3 comprises 14 residues. V shed 5 bases, J shed 5 bases, and the junction held 9 bases outside the gene matches. Germline V gene sequence: CDR1 DFQATT, CDR2 SNEGSKA (reference sequence). Here the CDR3 reads CSAGTGVRDNEQFF. In nucleotides, the CDR3 is TGCAGTGCTGGAACAGGGGTTAGGGACAATGAGCAGTTCTTC.

This rearrangement joins TRBV4-2 to TRBJ2-1, with TRBD1 identical over 9 bases. The CDR3 is 13 residues long. J lost 15 bases, V lost 0 bases, and 6 bases had no gene match. Germline loops: CDR1 LGHNA, CDR2 YNFKEQ. As DNA, the CDR3 is TGTGCCAGCAGCCAAGATTTGGGACAGGGACGGTTCTTC. As protein: CASSQDLGQGRFF.

This clonotype showed up just a few times. The gene calls are TRBV6-1 and TRBJ1-1, with D possibly matching TRBD1 (6 bases). This CDR3 is 14 amino acids long. In germline, CDR1 is MNHNS, CDR2 SASEGT. Trimming shortened V by 7 bases and J by 1 base, and 13 bases separated the two germline ends. CDR3 sequence: CASIEEDRNTEAFF. CDR3 coding DNA: TGTGCCAGCATTGAGGAGGACAGGAACACTGAAGCTTTCTTT.

The V call is TRBV12-3 or TRBV12-4, the J call TRBJ2-5; TRBD2 agrees at 10 bases. V trimming: 5 bases; J trimming: 0 bases; junction bases outside the gene matches: 9. The CDR3 length is 17 residues. CDR3 nucleotides: TGTGCCAGCAGTGGGGGCGGACTAGCGGACTACCAAGAGACCCAGTACTTC. It is translated as CASSGGGLADYQETQYF.

The chain carries TRBV27 and TRBJ2-3; D gene unclear. The CDR3 runs to 12 residues. Germline V gives CDR1 MNHEY, CDR2 SMNVEV (reference sequence). V was pared by 4 bases and J by 5 bases, with 7 bases between. The DNA for the CDR3 is TGTGCCAGCAGTTCTCGGTTAGATACGCAGTATTTT. Translation: CASSSRLDTQYF.

This clonotype was detected a few times. The chain links TRBV5-1 to TRBJ1-2; no reliable D call. The V and J ends lost 2 bases and 4 bases respectively, with 12 bases between them. This CDR3 has 14 residues. Germline CDR1 SGHRS, CDR2 YFSETQ. The CDR3 here is CASSFSAAVYGYTF. The DNA of the CDR3 is TGCGCCAGCAGCTTTTCGGCCGCCGTCTATGGCTACACCTTC.

This clonotype has a count of ten or more. The chain carries TRBV28 and TRBJ1-2; D is undetermined. Germline lookup yields CDR1 MDHEN and CDR2 SYDVKM. The CDR3 is 13 amino acids. V dropped 10 bases and J dropped 4 bases, with 16 bases sitting between them. CDR3: CATMDGFLYGYTF. Here the CDR3 DNA reads TGTGCCACCATGGACGGATTCCTCTATGGCTACACCTTC.

In this sample, this clonotype turned up many times. The rearrangement links TRBV9 to TRBJ1-1, with unresolved D. This CDR3 spans 13 amino acids. Per germline, CDR1 SGDLS and CDR2 YYNGEE. V lost 0 bases and J lost 1, with 4 bases in between. CDR3 coding DNA: TGTGCCAGCAGCGTAGTCCCGAACACTGAAGCTTTCTTT. This codes for CASSVVPNTEAFF.

This clonotype was detected only a few times. V gene TRBV20-1 combines with J gene TRBJ1-5; the match to TRBD1 covers 7 bases. Germline trimming cut 6 bases from V and 0 bases from J; bases unmatched to any gene: 8. CDR1 DFQATT and CDR2 SNEGSKA come from the germline V gene (reference sequence). The CDR3 loop spans 15 amino acids. CDR3 region: CSAKFDRASNQPQHF. The CDR3 bases are TGCAGTGCCAAATTCGACAGGGCTAGCAATCAGCCCCAGCATTTT.

This chain uses TRBV4-3 with TRBJ1-1; 8 positions agree with TRBD1. CDR3 size: 19 residues. In germline, CDR1 is LGHNA, CDR2 YSLEER. V gave up 5 bases and J gave up 1 base; unmatched junction bases: 18. The CDR3 region is CASSKRWGQDSLTNTEAFF. The CDR3, as DNA: TGCGCCAGCAGCAAACGATGGGGACAGGATTCCCTTACGAACACTGAAGCTTTCTTT.